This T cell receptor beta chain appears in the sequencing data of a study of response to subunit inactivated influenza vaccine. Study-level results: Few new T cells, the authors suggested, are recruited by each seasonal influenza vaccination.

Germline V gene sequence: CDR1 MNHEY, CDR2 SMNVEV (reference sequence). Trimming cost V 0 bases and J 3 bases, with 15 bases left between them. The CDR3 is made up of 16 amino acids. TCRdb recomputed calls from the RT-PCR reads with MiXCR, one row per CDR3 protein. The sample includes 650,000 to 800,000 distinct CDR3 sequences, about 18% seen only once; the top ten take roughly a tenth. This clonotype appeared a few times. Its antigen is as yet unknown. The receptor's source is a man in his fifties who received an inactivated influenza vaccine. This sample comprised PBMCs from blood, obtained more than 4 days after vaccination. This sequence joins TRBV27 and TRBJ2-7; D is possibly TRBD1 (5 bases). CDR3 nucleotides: TGTGCCAGCAGTTTATCGGGGCAGGGCGCTGTCTACGAGCAGTACTTC. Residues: CASSLSGQGAVYEQYF.